This T cell receptor beta chain was profiled in a study of T cell repertoires in cytomegalovirus infection. Whole-study context: Newly reported HLA-C-restricted and thoroughly characterized HLA-B-restricted CMV epitopes were employed. A matching HLA type, together with CMV infection, was signaled by public TCR beta signatures.

Study results and limitations: There were HLA-C-restricted CMV-specific TCR beta clonotypes dominating the ex vivo response.

TCRdb recomputed calls from the reads with MiXCR, one row per CDR3 protein. This repertoire shows some 920,000 distinct CDR3 sequences, around 30% found once; its top ten account for more than 13%. CDR3 length: 14 amino acids. Trimming cost V 7 bases and J 0 bases; bases outside gene matches: 6. On this clonotype itself: The antigen is unknown.

The sample here was cultured CD8+ T cells from PBMCs, taken from culture after CMV antigen stimulation. The chain couples TRBV12-3 or TRBV12-4 to TRBJ2-7, with 7 bases fitting TRBD2. The origin of this receptor is a human donor in good health (CMV status not recorded). Some clones in this sample may be carry-over from other donors' samples. CDR3 in DNA: TGTGCCAGCAACCCTAGCGGCTACTCCTACGAGCAGTACTTC. Protein product: CASNPSGYSYEQYF.